This TCR beta chain was documented in a study of shared clonotypes between healthy human individuals. Germline values: CDR1 GTSNPN, CDR2 SVGIG (reference sequence). V was trimmed by 4 bases and J by 3 bases, leaving 15 bases between them. There are 14 residues in the CDR3. Naive CD8 isolation took CD45RO-negative cells positively selected for CCR7 and excluded terminally differentiated effector memory CD45RA+ cells. All participating donors were Caucasian adults from Nashville, Tennessee. Per sorted-subset replicate PCR, input was roughly 220 ng DNA, representing some 30,000 T cell genomes. Clones were sequenced by immunoSEQ multiplex PCR, and TCRdb holds only the in-frame ones, with some missing. This repertoire shows about 2,100,000 clones, about 93% found once; its top ten account for under 2%.

The gene calls are TRBV30 and TRBJ1-1; D is undetermined. The sequence was obtained from a man younger than 35 in good health. Some clones in this sample may be carry-over from other donors' samples. The specimen was naive CD8+ T cells from PBMCs. CDR3 sequence reads: CAWTRPIWDTEAFF. The CDR3 region has the DNA TGTGCCTGGACCCGCCCGATTTGGGACACTGAAGCTTTCTTT.